This T cell receptor (beta chain) derives from a study of OX40 agonist ivuxolimab in advanced cancers. Study at large: Earlier treatment with anti-PD-1, anti-PD-L1 or anti-CTLA-4 was permitted, and over 35% had received some.

About this clone itself: Its target is not known.

Autoimmune disease history or systemic immunosuppression led to patients being barred. The table came from immunoSEQ multiplex PCR; TCRdb's copy has only in-frame clones and leaves some out. This sample has 120,000 or so clones, with approximately 90% found just once. Study-wide results and caveats: Among patients with partial responses at 0.1-3.0 mg/kg, clonal expansion was among the lowest.

Material: CD4+ or CD8+ T cells sorted from blood, obtained in a trial of the OX40 agonist ivuxolimab. This TCR was recovered from an adult with an advanced solid tumor such as melanoma, head and neck, liver or kidney cancer.

The DNA of the CDR3 is TGTGCCAGCAGGCCTAAACCCGGCAATACAGATACGCAGTATTTT. The encoded protein is CASRPKPGNTDTQYF. The J gene is TRBJ2-3, the V gene TRBV6-1; D uncertain. V lost 6 bases to trimming and J lost 3 bases, with 16 bases between them. The CDR3 length is 15 residues. Germline V gives CDR1 MNHNS, CDR2 SASEGT.